This is a list of T cell receptor beta chains from one sample in a study of T cells in Graves' hyperthyroidism and ophthalmopathy. TCRdb ran MiXCR on the multiplex PCR reads and lists one entry per CDR3 protein. The sample consists of hundreds of thousands of distinct CDR3 sequences, 14% of them appearing once. The sequencing input was blood. These receptors were obtained from a young woman with Graves' hyperthyroidism. Each CDR3 is given with its conserved first and last residue. D genes are given only for firm matches. Not all rows give a size; the values are once, few, many and, for expanded clones, a class.

cdr3_nt: TGTGCCAGCAGTCCAAGCTGGGGGCGCTCCTACAATGAGCAGTTCTTC
cdr3_aa: CASSPSWGRSYNEQFF
clone_size: few
j_call: TRBJ2-1
d_call: -
v_call: TRBV6-2/TRBV6-3

cdr3_nt: TGTGCCAGCAGCTCGAGGCCGGCAGGATGGGGGAATGAGCAGTTCTTC
cdr3_aa: CASSSRPAGWGNEQFF
clone_size: many
j_call: TRBJ2-1
d_call: -
v_call: TRBV11-2

cdr3_nt: TGTGCCAGCAGTTACTCTTACCGGGGACAGGGAAGGAGCGGGAGGGGGCCTACGTACTTC
cdr3_aa: CASSYSYRGQGRSGRGPTYF
clone_size: many
j_call: TRBJ2-5
d_call: -
v_call: TRBV6-5

cdr3_nt: TGCAGCGTCACCGGGAGTTCCTACGAGCAGTACTTC
cdr3_aa: CSVTGSSYEQYF
clone_size: -
j_call: TRBJ2-7
d_call: -
v_call: TRBV29-1

cdr3_nt: TGTGCCACCAGTGGGGTAGACAATGAGCAGTTCTTC
cdr3_aa: CATSGVDNEQFF
clone_size: few
j_call: TRBJ2-1
d_call: -
v_call: TRBV24-1

cdr3_nt: TGCGCCAGCAGCCTTTCATGGGGCGGGGTCCCGCCGCAGTTCTTC
cdr3_aa: CASSLSWGGVPPQFF
clone_size: -
j_call: TRBJ2-1
d_call: -
v_call: TRBV4-1

cdr3_nt: TGTGCCAGCAGCGCGGGGACTAGCGGGAGGAGTCTCAAAGAGACCCAGTACTTC
cdr3_aa: CASSAGTSGRSLKETQYF
clone_size: few
j_call: TRBJ2-5
d_call: TRBD2
v_call: TRBV3-1

cdr3_nt: TGTGCCAGCAGGGGACAGGGGGGCCGCTCCTACGAGCAGTACTTC
cdr3_aa: CASRGQGGRSYEQYF
clone_size: many
j_call: TRBJ2-7
d_call: TRBD1
v_call: TRBV6-1

cdr3_nt: TGTGCCAGCAGCTACAGGGGAGGGGACACTGAAGCTTTCTTT
cdr3_aa: CASSYRGGDTEAFF
clone_size: many
j_call: TRBJ1-1
d_call: TRBD1
v_call: TRBV7-9

cdr3_nt: TGTGCCAGCAGCTTAGGCCCCTCTAAATGGCTAACCATCTACGAGCAGTACTTC
cdr3_aa: CASSLGPSKWLTIYEQYF
clone_size: few
j_call: TRBJ2-7
d_call: -
v_call: TRBV13

cdr3_nt: TGTGCCGGCAGCTTACAGGGAGATACGCAGTATTTT
cdr3_aa: CAGSLQGDTQYF
clone_size: -
j_call: TRBJ2-3
d_call: -
v_call: TRBV7-8

cdr3_nt: TGTGCCACCAGTGATTTGGCGAGGAACGATGAGCAGTTCTTC
cdr3_aa: CATSDLARNDEQFF
clone_size: -
j_call: TRBJ2-1
d_call: -
v_call: TRBV24-1

cdr3_nt: TGTGCCAGCAGCCCAAATAGGTGCGAGCAGTACTTC
cdr3_aa: CASSPNRCEQYF
clone_size: once
j_call: TRBJ2-7
d_call: -
v_call: TRBV11-2

cdr3_nt: TGTGCCAGCAGCTTAGGCTCGGGGGACACCGGGGAGCTGTTTTTT
cdr3_aa: CASSLGSGDTGELFF
clone_size: few
j_call: TRBJ2-2
d_call: -
v_call: TRBV11-2

cdr3_nt: TGCGCCAGCAGCCAATCAGATTTGGGACAGTCCTACGAGCAGTACTTC
cdr3_aa: CASSQSDLGQSYEQYF
clone_size: -
j_call: TRBJ2-7
d_call: TRBD1
v_call: TRBV4-1

cdr3_nt: TGTGCCAGCCGGAATATTGGGGCGTACGAGCAGTACTTC
cdr3_aa: CASRNIGAYEQYF
clone_size: many
j_call: TRBJ2-7
d_call: -
v_call: TRBV11-2

cdr3_nt: TGTGCCAGCAGTTTATTAGGGGCGAATAGCAATCAGCCCCAGCATTTT
cdr3_aa: CASSLLGANSNQPQHF
clone_size: many
j_call: TRBJ1-5
d_call: -
v_call: TRBV28

cdr3_nt: TGTGCCAGCAGCGTAGATGATGGGAGGGCCGAGACCCAGTACTTC
cdr3_aa: CASSVDDGRAETQYF
clone_size: few
j_call: TRBJ2-5
d_call: TRBD2
v_call: TRBV9

cdr3_nt: TGTGCCAGCAGCCCCTCCAGGGGTGGGGGACGTGGGTACTTC
cdr3_aa: CASSPSRGGGRGYF
clone_size: -
j_call: TRBJ2-4
d_call: -
v_call: TRBV28

cdr3_nt: TGTGCCAGCAGTCTGACAGGGAGGCCCCATGGCTACACCTTC
cdr3_aa: CASSLTGRPHGYTF
clone_size: many
j_call: TRBJ1-2
d_call: TRBD1
v_call: TRBV13